Listed below are T cell receptor beta chains from one sample, sequenced in a study of control samples from healthy donors and cancer patients. Assay: immunoSEQ multiplex PCR; the TCRdb copy retains only in-frame clones and omits some. The table includes about 150,000 clones, approximately 93% detected once. The sequencing sample was made of blood. These receptors all stem from a man between 18 and 29 years old in good health. Both conserved end residues are part of each CDR3. D genes are given only for firm matches.

V: TRBV6-5; D: NA; J: TRBJ2-1; DNA: TGTGCCAGCAATCGGGCAAATGAGCAGTTCTTC; CDR3: CASNRANEQFF
V: TRBV27; D: TRBD1; J: TRBJ2-6; DNA: TGTGCCAGCAGTTTCATCTCAGGGGGTACTGGGGCCAACGTCCTGACTTTC; CDR3: CASSFISGGTGANVLTF
V: TRBV7-2; D: NA; J: TRBJ2-1; DNA: TGTGCCAGCAGCTTAGACTCAGGGAGTTCTGAGTTCTTC; CDR3: CASSLDSGSSEFF
V: TRBV6-4; D: TRBD1; J: TRBJ2-1; DNA: TGTGCCAGCAGTGAGGGGACAGGGGGCAATGAGCAGTTCTTC; CDR3: CASSEGTGGNEQFF
V: TRBV20-1; D: NA; J: TRBJ2-7; DNA: TGCAGTGCCACAGGGTCCTACGAGCAGTACTTC; CDR3: CSATGSYEQYF
V: TRBV5-1; D: NA; J: TRBJ1-1; DNA: TGCGCCAGCAGCTTGGTCCCGACGAACACTGAAGCTTTCTTT; CDR3: CASSLVPTNTEAFF
V: TRBV30; D: NA; J: TRBJ2-3; DNA: TGTGCAAGGAGGGAGTTATCCACAGATACGCAGTATTTT; CDR3: CARRELSTDTQYF
V: TRBV5-1; D: NA; J: TRBJ2-5; DNA: TGCGCCAGCAGCTTGGAGTCCCGGCGCTTCGAGACCCAGTACTTC; CDR3: CASSLESRRFETQYF
V: TRBV9; D: NA; J: TRBJ1-2; DNA: TGTGCCAGCAGCGCAAACGGGCCACCCCCGGATGGCTACACCTTC; CDR3: CASSANGPPPDGYTF
V: TRBV6-6; D: NA; J: TRBJ2-3; DNA: TGTGCCAGCAGTTACTTGGAGATGGATACGCAGTATTTT; CDR3: CASSYLEMDTQYF
V: TRBV6-5; D: NA; J: TRBJ1-2; DNA: TGTGCCAGCAGTTACTCTCGGACAGCCCCCTATGGCTACACCTTC; CDR3: CASSYSRTAPYGYTF
V: TRBV27; D: NA; J: TRBJ1-2; DNA: TGTGCCAGCAGTGTAAGCAGGGGTAGCTATGGCTACACCTTC; CDR3: CASSVSRGSYGYTF